The clone carrying this T cell receptor beta chain was seen a few times. The CDR3 extends over 15 amino acids. RNA transcripts provided the source from which TCR beta CDR3 regions were amplified. In the first-round RT-PCR of the TCR CDR3, the HTBI primer set was used. TCRdb re-called the multiplex PCR reads with MiXCR, one entry per CDR3 protein. Seen here are over 500,000 distinct CDR3 sequences, 17% observed once, and the top ten hold about 16%. The source of the sample is a study of T cells in Graves' hyperthyroidism and ophthalmopathy. This receptor was taken from a woman under 30 with Graves' ophthalmopathy. Specimen: blood. The chain combines TRBV3-2 with TRBJ1-2; TRBD1 is the table's D call, not checked against the DNA. TRBV3-2 is designated a pseudogene. In nucleotides, the CDR3 is TGTGCCAGCAGCCTCCGGGACAGGGAAGGCTATGGCTACACCTTC. Translation: CASSLRDREGYGYTF.